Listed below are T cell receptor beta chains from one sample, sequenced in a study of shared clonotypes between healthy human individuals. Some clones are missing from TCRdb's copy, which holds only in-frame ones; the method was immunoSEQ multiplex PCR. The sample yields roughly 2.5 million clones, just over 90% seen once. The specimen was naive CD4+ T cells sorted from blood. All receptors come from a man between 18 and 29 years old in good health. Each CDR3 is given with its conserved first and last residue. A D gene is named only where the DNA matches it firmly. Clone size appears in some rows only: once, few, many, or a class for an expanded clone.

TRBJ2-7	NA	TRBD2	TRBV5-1	TGCGCCAGCAGCCTCAGCGGGGGGGACTACGAGCAGTACTTC	CASSLSGGDYEQYF
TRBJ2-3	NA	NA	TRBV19	TGTGCCAGTAGGATACAGAGCACAGATACGCAGTATTTT	CASRIQSTDTQYF
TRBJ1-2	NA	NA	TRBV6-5	TGTGCCAGCAGCCCAACATGGGACCCGAGGGGTGGCTACACCTTC	CASSPTWDPRGGYTF
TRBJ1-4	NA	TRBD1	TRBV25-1	TGTGCCAGCGCGGACAGGGGTGGTGAAAAACTGTTTTTT	CASADRGGEKLFF
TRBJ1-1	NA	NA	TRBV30	TGTGCCTGGAGGGTAGGGGGGGCGGTCTTTACTGAAGCTTTCTTT	CAWRVGGAVFTEAFF
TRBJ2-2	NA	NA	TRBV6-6	TGTGCCAGCAGGGGGACTACCGGGGAGCTGTTTTTT	CASRGTTGELFF
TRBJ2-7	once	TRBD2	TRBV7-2	TGTGCCAGCAGCTCCGGGACTAGCTTGTACGAGCAGTACTTC	CASSSGTSLYEQYF
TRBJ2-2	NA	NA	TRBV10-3	TGTGCCATCAGTGGCGGACTCACCGGGGAGCTGTTTTTT	CAISGGLTGELFF
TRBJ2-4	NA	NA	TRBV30	TGTGCCTGGAGTGTACGAGGGACAAACATTCAGTACTTC	CAWSVRGTNIQYF
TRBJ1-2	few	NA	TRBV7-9	TGTGCCAGCAGCCTACCAGGGAGCCGTGGCTACACCTTC	CASSLPGSRGYTF
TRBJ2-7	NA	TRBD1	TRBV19	TGTGCCAGTAGCCCTACCCCGACAGGGTATGTATACGAGCAGTACTTC	CASSPTPTGYVYEQYF
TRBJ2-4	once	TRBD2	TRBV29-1	TGCAGCGCCACACTAGCGGGAGATCCATCGCATCAGTACTTC	CSATLAGDPSHQYF
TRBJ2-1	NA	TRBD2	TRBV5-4	TGTGCCAGCAGCTTGGTAGGTAGCGGGGCGAGCTCCTACAATGAGCAGTTCTTC	CASSLVGSGASSYNEQFF
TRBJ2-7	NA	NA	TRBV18	TGTGCCAGCTCACCTGACAGGACGGCCTACGAGCAGTACTTC	CASSPDRTAYEQYF
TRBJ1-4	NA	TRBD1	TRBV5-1	TGCGCCAGCAGCCTTACAGGGGTACTTAATGAAAAACTGTTTTTT	CASSLTGVLNEKLFF
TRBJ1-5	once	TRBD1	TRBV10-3	TGTGCAATCAGTGACAGGGAAGGCAATCAGCCCCAGCATTTT	CAISDREGNQPQHF
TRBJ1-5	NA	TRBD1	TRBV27	TGTGCCAGCAGCCAAACAGGGGAGACTAGCAATCAGCCCCAGCATTTT	CASSQTGETSNQPQHF
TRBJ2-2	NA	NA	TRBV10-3	TGTGCCATCAGTGAGTCGGGTCCGAACACCGGGGAGCTGTTTTTT	CAISESGPNTGELFF
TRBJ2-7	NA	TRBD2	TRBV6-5	TGTGCCAGCAGTTACTCGCTAGCGGGTACCTACGAGCAGTACTTC	CASSYSLAGTYEQYF
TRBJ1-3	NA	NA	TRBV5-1	TGCGCCAGCAGCTTGAAGGGGAAGCAGTCTGGAAACACCATATATTTT	CASSLKGKQSGNTIYF
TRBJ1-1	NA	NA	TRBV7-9	TGTGCCAGCAGCTCCACTGAAGCTTTCTTT	CASSSTEAFF
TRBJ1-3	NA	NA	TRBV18	TGTGCCAGCTCACCGAACGTAGGGAGCCCTGGAAACACCATATATTTT	CASSPNVGSPGNTIYF
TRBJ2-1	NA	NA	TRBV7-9	TGTGCCAGCAGCGAAGCTAGGGAAACACCGACCCAGTTCTTC	CASSEARETPTQFF
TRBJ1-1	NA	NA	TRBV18	TGTGCCAGCTCACCCCTTTTATCCACACTGTCGGGGGGCTCTAACACTGAAGCTTTCTTT	CASSPLLSTLSGGSNTEAFF
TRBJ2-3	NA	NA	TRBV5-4	TGTGCCAGCAGCTTGGGACCCACAGATACGCAGTATTTT	CASSLGPTDTQYF
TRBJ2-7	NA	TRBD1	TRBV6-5	TGTGCCAGCACCCGACAGGGACGCTACGAGCAGTACTTC	CASTRQGRYEQYF
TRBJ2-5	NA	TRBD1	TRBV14	TGTGCCAGCAGCCTAAGACCGGGACAGGGCTGGGAGACCCAGTACTTC	CASSLRPGQGWETQYF
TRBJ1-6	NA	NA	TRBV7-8	TGTGCCAGCAGCCACAAACGGAGGGAGGACGTGAATTCACCCCTCCACTTT	CASSHKRREDVNSPLHF
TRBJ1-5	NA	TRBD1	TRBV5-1	TGCGCCAGCAGCTACGGGACAGCAGAGAATCAGCCCCAGCATTTT	CASSYGTAENQPQHF
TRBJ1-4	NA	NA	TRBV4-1	TGCGCCAGCAGCCAAGTGGTTGCAACTAATGAAAAACTGTTTTTT	CASSQVVATNEKLFF
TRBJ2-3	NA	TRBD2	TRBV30	TGTGCCTGGAGAAAGGGACTAGCGGGGGGGAGGACAGATACGCAGTATTTT	CAWRKGLAGGRTDTQYF
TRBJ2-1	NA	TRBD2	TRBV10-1	TGCGCCAGCAGTGCTGGGACTAGCGAGGTTGAGCAGTTCTTC	CASSAGTSEVEQFF
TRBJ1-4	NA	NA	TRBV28	TGTGCCAGCAGTTTAGAACAGGGAGGAAGGAAACTGTTTTTT	CASSLEQGGRKLFF
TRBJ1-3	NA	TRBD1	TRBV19	TGTGCCAGTAGTATCGACAGGGCCGTGGCCGGAAACACCATATATTTT	CASSIDRAVAGNTIYF
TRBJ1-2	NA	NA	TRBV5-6	TGTGCCAGCAGCCCCAATGGGCAGAACTATGGCTACACCTTC	CASSPNGQNYGYTF
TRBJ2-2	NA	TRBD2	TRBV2	TGTGCCAGCAGCTATTGGACTAGCGGAGAGACCGGGGAGCTGTTTTTT	CASSYWTSGETGELFF
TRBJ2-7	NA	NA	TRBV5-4	TGTGCCAGCAGCTTGGCCGGGGGAGTGGAGTCCTACGAGCAGTACTTC	CASSLAGGVESYEQYF
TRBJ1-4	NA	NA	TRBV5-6	TGTGCCAGCAGCACCAGGGGCCGGTATGAAAAACTGTTTTTT	CASSTRGRYEKLFF
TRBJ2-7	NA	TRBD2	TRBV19	TGTGCCAGTAGTGATGCTAGCGGGGGCCCCCACTTCTACGAGCAGTACTTC	CASSDASGGPHFYEQYF
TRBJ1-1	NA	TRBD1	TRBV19	TGTGCCAGTATCCTTACAGGGGGGAACACTGAAGCTTTCTTT	CASILTGGNTEAFF
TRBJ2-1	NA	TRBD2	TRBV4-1	TGCGCCAGCAGCCAAGTCCTCGGCAGTAGCGGGAGGGACAATGAGCAGTTCTTC	CASSQVLGSSGRDNEQFF
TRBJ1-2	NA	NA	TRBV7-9	TGTGCCAGCAGCCCCTTTTTAGGGGGCTATGGCTACACCTTC	CASSPFLGGYGYTF
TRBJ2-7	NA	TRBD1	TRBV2	TGTGCCAGCAGACGACAGGGGTCCGAGCAGTACTTC	CASRRQGSEQYF
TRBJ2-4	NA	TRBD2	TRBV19	TGTGCCAGTAGTATGGCGGGGAGGGAACCCAAAAACATTCAGTACTTC	CASSMAGREPKNIQYF
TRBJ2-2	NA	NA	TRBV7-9	TGTGCCAGCAGCTTATACTCCGACACCGGGGAGCTGTTTTTT	CASSLYSDTGELFF
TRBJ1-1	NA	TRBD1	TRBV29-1	TGCAGCGTACGGACAGGAGAAGCTTTCTTT	CSVRTGEAFF
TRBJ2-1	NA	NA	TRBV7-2	TGTGCCAGCAGCTCCGCGCGGGCCCTAGGCAATGAGCAGTTCTTC	CASSSARALGNEQFF
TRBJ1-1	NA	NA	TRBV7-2	TGTGCCAGCAGCTTAGGAGTTTTTATGAACACTGAAGCTTTCTTT	CASSLGVFMNTEAFF
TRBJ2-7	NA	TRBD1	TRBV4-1	TGCGCCAGCAGCCAAGCGGGACAGGCCACCACCTACGAGCAGTACTTC	CASSQAGQATTYEQYF
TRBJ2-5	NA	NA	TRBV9	TGTGCCAGCAGCGTTTCTGGGGCGGTGGAGACCCAGTACTTC	CASSVSGAVETQYF
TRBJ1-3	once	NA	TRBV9	TGTGCCAGCAGCGCCGACCCTTCCGGAAACACCATATATTTT	CASSADPSGNTIYF
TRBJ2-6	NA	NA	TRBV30	TGTGCCTGGAGTTTGACCGGGGCCAACGTCCTGACTTTC	CAWSLTGANVLTF
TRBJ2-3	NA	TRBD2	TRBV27	TGTGCCAGCAGTAAGAGGGAGGGGAGCACAGATACGCAGTATTTT	CASSKREGSTDTQYF
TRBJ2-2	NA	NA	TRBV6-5	TGTGCCAGCAGTGCGCGGACAGTGAACACCGGGGAGCTGTTTTTT	CASSARTVNTGELFF
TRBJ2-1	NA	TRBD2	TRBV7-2	TGTGCCAGCAGCTTTACTAGCGGGTACAATGAGCAGTTCTTC	CASSFTSGYNEQFF
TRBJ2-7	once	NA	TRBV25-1	TGTGCCACCGTGGACGCGACCTACGAGCAGTACTTC	CATVDATYEQYF
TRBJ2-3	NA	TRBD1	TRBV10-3	TGTGCCTCTGTTAAACAGGGGAGACCAGATACGCAGTATTTT	CASVKQGRPDTQYF
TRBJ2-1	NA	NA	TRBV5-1	TGCGCCAGCAGCCCTGGGGGGACTCTGAGGAACAATGAGCAGTTCTTC	CASSPGGTLRNNEQFF
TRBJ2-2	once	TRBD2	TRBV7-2	TGTGCCAGCAGCCCCCCTCTACGCCTAGCGGGAGTTCGGACCGGGGAGCTGTTTTTT	CASSPPLRLAGVRTGELFF
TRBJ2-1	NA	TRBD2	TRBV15	TGTGCCACCAGCAGACGGACTAGCGGGTACAATGAGCAGTTCTTC	CATSRRTSGYNEQFF